This TCR beta chain emerged from a study of T cell repertoires in cytomegalovirus infection. For the study at large: The authors relied on CMV epitopes, both recently identified HLA-C-restricted and well-studied HLA-B-restricted. Through public TCR beta signatures, both CMV infection and matching HLA type were indicated. Study-wide results and caveats: CMV-specific TCR beta clonotypes restricted by HLA-C were the ones dominating the ex vivo response. There were carriers of CMV plus the relevant HLA, and cumulative public TCR beta family frequency identified them.

One entry per CDR3 protein, called by TCRdb with MiXCR from the reads. The sample lists approximately 730,000 distinct CDR3 sequences, around 30% occurring once. The CDR3 covers 14 residues. Germline lookup yields CDR1 LNHDA and CDR2 SQIVND (reference sequence). The V and J ends lost 9 bases and 2 bases, in that order; junction bases with no gene match: 6. This clonotype was detected only a few times. Antigen unknown. The gene calls are TRBV19 and TRBJ2-3; 9 bases are shared with TRBD1. Here the sequenced sample was cultured PBMCs, taken from culture after CMV antigen stimulation. This sequence was found in a human donor in good health (CMV status not recorded). Some clones in this sample may be carry-over from other donors' samples. CDR3 amino acids: CASRTGADTDTQYF. In nucleotides, the CDR3 is TGTGCCAGCCGGACAGGGGCGGACACAGATACGCAGTATTTT.